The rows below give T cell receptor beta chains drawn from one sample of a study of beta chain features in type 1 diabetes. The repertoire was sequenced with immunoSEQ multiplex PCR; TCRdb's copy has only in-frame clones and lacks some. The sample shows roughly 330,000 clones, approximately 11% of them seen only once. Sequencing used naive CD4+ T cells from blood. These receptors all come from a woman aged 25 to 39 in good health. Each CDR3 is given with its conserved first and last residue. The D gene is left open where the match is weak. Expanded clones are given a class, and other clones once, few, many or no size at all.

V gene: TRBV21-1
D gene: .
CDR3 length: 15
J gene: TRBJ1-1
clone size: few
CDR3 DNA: TGTGCCAGCAGCAGAAGACAGCACCTGAACACTGAAGCTTTCTTT
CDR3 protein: CASSRRQHLNTEAFF

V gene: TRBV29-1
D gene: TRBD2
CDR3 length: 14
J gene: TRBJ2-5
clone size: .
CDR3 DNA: TGCAGCGCCCTTGGGGGGGGGTGGGAAGAGACCCAGTACTTC
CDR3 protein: CSALGGGWEETQYF

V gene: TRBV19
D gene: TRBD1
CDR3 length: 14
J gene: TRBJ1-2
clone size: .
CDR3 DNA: TGTGCCAGTAGTCCCAACGACAGGGTCGACGGCTACACCTTC
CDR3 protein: CASSPNDRVDGYTF

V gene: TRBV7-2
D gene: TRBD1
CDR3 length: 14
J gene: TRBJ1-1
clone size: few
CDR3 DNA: TGTGCCAGCAGAGCACAGACAGGGCCAGCGGAAGCTTTCTTT
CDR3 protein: CASRAQTGPAEAFF

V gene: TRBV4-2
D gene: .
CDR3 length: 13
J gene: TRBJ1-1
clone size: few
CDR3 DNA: TGTGCCAGCAGCCAAACAAGGAACACTGAAGCTTTCTTT
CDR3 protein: CASSQTRNTEAFF

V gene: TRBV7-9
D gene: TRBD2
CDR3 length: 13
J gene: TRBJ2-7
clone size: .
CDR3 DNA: TGTGCCAGCCGAAGCGGGAACTCCTACGAGCAGTACTTC
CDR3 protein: CASRSGNSYEQYF

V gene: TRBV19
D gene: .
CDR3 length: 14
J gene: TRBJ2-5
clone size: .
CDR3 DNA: TGTGCCAGTAGTATCTCTCAGGGGTTCGAGACCCAGTACTTC
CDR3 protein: CASSISQGFETQYF

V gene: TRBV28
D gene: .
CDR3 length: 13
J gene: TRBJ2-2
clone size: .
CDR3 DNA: TGTGCCAGCACTATCGGTTTGGCCGGGGAGCTGTTTTTT
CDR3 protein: CASTIGLAGELFF

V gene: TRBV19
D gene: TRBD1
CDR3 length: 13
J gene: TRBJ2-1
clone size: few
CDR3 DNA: TGTGCCAGTAGTACGGACAGGGGTAACGAGCAGTTCTTC
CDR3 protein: CASSTDRGNEQFF

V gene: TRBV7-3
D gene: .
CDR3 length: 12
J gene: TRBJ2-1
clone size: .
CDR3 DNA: TGTGCCAGCAGCCCCGACGGGGATGAGCAGTTCTTC
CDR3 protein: CASSPDGDEQFF

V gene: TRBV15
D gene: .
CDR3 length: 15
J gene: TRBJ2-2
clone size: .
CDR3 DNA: TGTGCCACCAGCTCCCTAACCGGGAACACCGGGGAGCTGTTTTTT
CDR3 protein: CATSSLTGNTGELFF

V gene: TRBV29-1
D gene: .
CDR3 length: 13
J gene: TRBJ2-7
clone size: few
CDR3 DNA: TGCAGCGTTGAAGCCGGGGTAGGCTACGAGCAGTACTTC
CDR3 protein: CSVEAGVGYEQYF

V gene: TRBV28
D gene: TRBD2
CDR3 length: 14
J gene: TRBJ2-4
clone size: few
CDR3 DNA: TGTGCCAGCAGCCAGGGACTAGCGGGAAACATTCAGTACTTC
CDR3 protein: CASSQGLAGNIQYF

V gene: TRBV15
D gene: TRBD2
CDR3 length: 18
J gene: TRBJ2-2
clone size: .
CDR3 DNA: TGTGCCACCAGCAGAGATGGTCCCACTAGCGGGAGTAGCGGGGAGCTGTTTTTT
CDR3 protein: CATSRDGPTSGSSGELFF

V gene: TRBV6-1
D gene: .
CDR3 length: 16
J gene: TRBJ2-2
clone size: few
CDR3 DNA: TGTGCCAGCAGTGTGACAGGATCAATTAACACCGGGGAGCTGTTTTTT
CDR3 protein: CASSVTGSINTGELFF

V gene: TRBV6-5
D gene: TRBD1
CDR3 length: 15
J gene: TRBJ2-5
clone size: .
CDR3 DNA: TGTGCCAGCCAAAACGGACAGGCGGTTTCGGAGACCCAGTACTTC
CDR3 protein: CASQNGQAVSETQYF

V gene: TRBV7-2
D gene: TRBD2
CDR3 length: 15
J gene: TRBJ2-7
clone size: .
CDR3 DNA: TGTGCCAGCAGGTTTACCGGGACTAGCGTAGGCGAGCAGTACTTC
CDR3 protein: CASRFTGTSVGEQYF

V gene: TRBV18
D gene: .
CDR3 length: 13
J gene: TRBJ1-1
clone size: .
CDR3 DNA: TGTGCCAGCTCACGGGGGGAGAACACTGAAGCTTTCTTT
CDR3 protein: CASSRGENTEAFF

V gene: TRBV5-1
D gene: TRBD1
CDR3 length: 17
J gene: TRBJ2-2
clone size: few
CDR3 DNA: TGCGCCAGCAGCTTACCCGGGACAGGGGGCATCACCGGGGAGCTGTTTTTT
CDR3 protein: CASSLPGTGGITGELFF

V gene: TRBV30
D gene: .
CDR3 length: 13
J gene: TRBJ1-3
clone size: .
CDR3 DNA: TGTGCCTGGAGTGTCGGCAGGGAGGACACCATATATTTT
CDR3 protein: CAWSVGREDTIYF